These 3 T cell receptor beta chains share one sample of origin, sequenced in a study of OX40 agonist ivuxolimab in advanced cancers. Data came from immunoSEQ multiplex PCR; TCRdb stores just in-frame clones and leaves some out. This table holds approximately 99,000 clones, around 94% found once. The sample consisted of CD4+ or CD8+ T cells sorted from blood, taken in a trial of the OX40 agonist ivuxolimab. The receptors here all came from an adult with an advanced solid tumor such as melanoma, head and neck, liver or kidney cancer.

This clone appeared once. The gene calls are TRBV11-2 and TRBJ1-3; 11 positions agree with TRBD1. This CDR3 has 16 residues. Germline-derived CDR1 and CDR2 are SGHAT and FQNNGV. Trimming at V came to 1 base and at J to 3 bases, leaving 2 bases not matched to a gene. Here the CDR3 DNA reads TGTGCCAGCAGCTTAGTGGGACAGGGGGTTGGAAACACCATATATTTT. The encoded protein is CASSLVGQGVGNTIYF.

The chain is built from TRBV5-1 and TRBJ1-1; D perhaps matches TRBD1 (6 bases). Germline V gene lookup returns CDR1 SGHRS and CDR2 YFSETQ. Between the trimmed V and J ends, which lost 4 bases and 4 bases, there was a span of 17 bases. The CDR3 is 15 residues long. The CDR3 DNA sequence: TGCGCCAGCAGCCGCGACAGGCCCCGAGGCACTGAAGCTTTCTTT. Amino acid sequence: CASSRDRPRGTEAFF.

The V gene is TRBV2, the J gene TRBJ2-5, with TRBD1 matching 12 bases. Germline V gene sequence: CDR1 SNHLY, CDR2 FYNNEI. This CDR3 region has 16 residues. V lost 7 bases and J lost 4; bases outside the gene matches: 10. CDR3 sequence (DNA): TGTGCCAGCACGCGAACTCCGGGACAGGGGGCAGAGACCCAGTACTTC. It is translated as CASTRTPGQGAETQYF.